This T cell receptor beta chain was sequenced during a study of T cells in Graves' hyperthyroidism and ophthalmopathy. Amplification yielded TCR beta CDR3 regions, with RNA transcripts as the source. When the TCR CDR3 underwent first-round RT-PCR, the HTBI primer set was used. One entry per CDR3 protein results from TCRdb running MiXCR on the multiplex PCR reads. The sample lists roughly 640,000 distinct CDR3 sequences, about 16% occurring once. The CDR3 runs 17 residues. With 3 bases clipped from V and 2 bases from J, the junction kept 12 bases outside the gene matches. Per the germline V gene, CDR1 is LNHDA and CDR2 is SQIVND (reference sequence).

The genes are TRBV19 and TRBJ1-1; 7 positions match TRBD1. The sample comprised blood. This clonotype originated in a middle-aged woman with Graves' ophthalmopathy. The CDR3 is CASSIGSVGQSNTEAFF. Here the CDR3 DNA reads TGTGCCAGTAGTATTGGCTCCGTGGGACAGAGCAACACTGAAGCTTTCTTT.